This TCR beta chain is from a study of blood T cell repertoires in COVID-19. Sequenced by immunoSEQ multiplex PCR; TCRdb stores in-frame clones only, minus some. The sample includes 410,000 or so clones, approximately 91% seen only once; the top ten take around 1.5%. V dropped 0 bases and J dropped 8; count of bases not matched to a gene: 10. CDR1 SGHDT and CDR2 YYEEEE come from the germline V gene. CDR3 length: 15 amino acids. This TCR was recovered from a woman aged 40 to 49 with COVID-19, enrolled during active disease. The V call is TRBV5-6, the J call TRBJ1-2, with 7 positions matching TRBD1. The sequencing input was peripheral blood. CDR3 DNA: TGTGCCAGCAGCTTGGAGGGACAGCTGCGTCAAGGCTACACCTTC. This gives the protein CASSLEGQLRQGYTF.